Below, one T cell receptor beta chain is given with its context. In its sample, this clonotype was seen a few times. What antigen it recognizes has not been identified. No base qualities exist here, and no much larger clone lies one base off it. These data are taken from a study of T-cell memory formation after mild COVID-19 (dated by TCRdb to the early 2020s). About the study as a whole: TCR sequence clusters from the two donors were found to be largely donor specific. In a couple of donors, T-cell clones that expanded and contracted after mild COVID-19 were followed by sequencing TCRalpha and TCRbeta repertoires longitudinally. Two young, previously healthy adult volunteers, one female and one male, were included in the cohort. Results the study describes overall, beyond this receptor: The study covered only a couple of mild cases, and larger cohorts including severe cases with pre-infection samples were considered necessary. Clones contracting from day 15 to 85 had balanced CD4/CD8 phenotypes, while a second wave expanding from day 15 to 37 was biased towards CD4+. The detection of some responding clones in pre-infection memory suggests that pre-existing cross-reactive memory T cells joined the SARS-CoV-2 response. Contracting CD4+ clones appeared mostly in the CM and EM memory subsets, whereas CD8+ clones were enriched in EMRA. The second-wave clones that peaked on day 37 were not confirmed to be SARS-CoV-2 specific.

Ficoll-Paque density gradient centrifugation was used to isolate PBMCs. A distance of 6 bases separates the germline ends of V and J, which lose 1 base and 1 base respectively. The CDR3 runs 14 residues from the cysteine to the phenylalanine. Only the CDR3 DNA is retained, 42 bases long and in frame from the first base. CDR1 and CDR2, looked up from the germline V gene, are MGHRA and YSYEKL. Sequencer: Illumina NovaSeq 6000. Using 5'RACE with constant-segment primers, TCRalpha and TCRbeta cDNA libraries were constructed, with sample barcodes and unique molecular identifiers added in the process. Trizol reagent was used to extract RNA from every sample. Libraries were amplified in two PCR steps, with a second sample barcode and Illumina TruSeq adapters added in the second step. Sequencing of the libraries was done on an Illumina NovaSeq, producing 2 x 150 bp paired-end reads. Per the original workflow: Demultiplexing of reads and collapsing into UMI-guided consensus sequences were performed with migec v1.2.7. Using mixcr v2.1.11, the UMI consensuses were aligned to TRA and TRB V and J templates and assembled into clonotypes. Expanded or contracted clonotypes were those called significant by both edgeR and NoisET, with noise models trained on biological replicates. For edgeR calls, the thresholds were a false discovery rate-adjusted p below 0.01 and a log2 fold-change of 1. As an exploratory analysis of dynamics, max-normalized trajectories of the 1000 most abundant clonotypes were examined by PCA with hierarchical clustering. Separately sequenced CD4+ and CD8+ repertoires were used to assign a CD4 or CD8 phenotype to each responding clone. TCRdb took the public reads, trimmed them with fastp at Q25, ran MiXCR for clone calling and kept in-frame beta chains. When rows share a CDR3 protein, they turn into one entry using the most common DNA and genes. The V and J calls reflect TCRdb's pipeline rather than the authors' work. The sample table lists about 560,000 distinct CDR3 sequences, 15% to 20% of them with a count of one. Of the sample, roughly 8.2% falls within the top ten clones.

Sequencing used PBMCs or a T cell subset sorted from them (not recorded which). The sequence was obtained from an adult woman who had mild COVID-19 (a few samples of this study predate the infection). The sample titles of this study are shuffled in the database, so cell type and time point are left out; the donor was told from shared clones. The chain couples TRBV4-1 to TRBJ2-3; no confident D gene assignment can be made. The nucleotide sequence reads as follows: TGCGCCAGCAGCCAAGTAGTTCGCACAGATACGCAGTATTTT. It translates to CASSQVVRTDTQYF.